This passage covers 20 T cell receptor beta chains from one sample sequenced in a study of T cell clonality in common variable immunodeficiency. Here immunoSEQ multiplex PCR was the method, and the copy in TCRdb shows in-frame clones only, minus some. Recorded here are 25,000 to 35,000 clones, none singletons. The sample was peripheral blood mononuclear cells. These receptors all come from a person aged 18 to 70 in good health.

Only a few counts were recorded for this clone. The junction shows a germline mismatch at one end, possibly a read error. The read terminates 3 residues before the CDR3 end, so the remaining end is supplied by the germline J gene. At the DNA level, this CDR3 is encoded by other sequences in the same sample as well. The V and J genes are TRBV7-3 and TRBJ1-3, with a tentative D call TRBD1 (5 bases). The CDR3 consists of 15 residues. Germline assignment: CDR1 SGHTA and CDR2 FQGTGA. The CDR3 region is CASSLSGGFGNTIYF. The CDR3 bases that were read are TGTGCCAGCAGCTTATCCGGGGGATTTGGAAACACT.

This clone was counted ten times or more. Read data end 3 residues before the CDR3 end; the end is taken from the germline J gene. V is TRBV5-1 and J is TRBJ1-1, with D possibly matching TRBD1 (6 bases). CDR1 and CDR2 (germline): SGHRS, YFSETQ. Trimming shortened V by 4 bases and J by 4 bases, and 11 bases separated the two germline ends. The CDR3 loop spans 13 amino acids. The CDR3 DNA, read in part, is TGCGCCAGCAGCCAGGGGACGGGCACTGAA. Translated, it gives CASSQGTGTE. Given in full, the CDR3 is CASSQGTGTEAFF. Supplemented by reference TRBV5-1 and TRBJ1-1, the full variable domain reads KAGVTQTPRYLIKTRGQQVTLSCSPISGHRSVSWYQQTPGQGLQFLFEYFSETQRNKGNFPGRFSGRQFSNSRSEMNVSTLELGDSALYLCASSQGTGTEAFFGQGTRLTVV.

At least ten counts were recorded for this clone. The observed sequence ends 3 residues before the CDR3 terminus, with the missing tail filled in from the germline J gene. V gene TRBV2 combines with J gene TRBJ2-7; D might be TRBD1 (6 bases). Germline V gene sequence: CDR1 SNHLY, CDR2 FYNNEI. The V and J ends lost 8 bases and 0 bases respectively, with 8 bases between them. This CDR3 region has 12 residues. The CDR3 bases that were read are TGTGCCAGCCGGACAGACTCCTACGAG. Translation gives CASRTDSYE. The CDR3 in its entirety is CASRTDSYEQYF.

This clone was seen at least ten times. The CDR3 DNA, read in part, is TGCGCCAGCCGTCAGGGTGGGGGGGCAGGAGACACTGAA. Its protein product is CASRQGGGAGDTE. The CDR3 in its entirety is CASRQGGGAGDTEAFF. This rearrangement joins TRBV5-1 to TRBJ1-1; TRBD1 might be the D (6 bases). The CDR3 extends 3 residues past the end of the read, so its final part is completed from the germline J gene. Trimming removed 7 bases at V and 3 bases at J, with 22 bases between. The CDR3 contains 16 residues. Looked up from germline, CDR1 is SGHRS and CDR2 is YFSETQ.

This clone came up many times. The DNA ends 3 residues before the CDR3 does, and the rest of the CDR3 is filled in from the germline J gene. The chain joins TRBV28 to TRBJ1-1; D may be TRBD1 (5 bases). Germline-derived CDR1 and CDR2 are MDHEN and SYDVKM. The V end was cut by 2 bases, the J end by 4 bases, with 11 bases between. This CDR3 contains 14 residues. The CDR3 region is CASSLQGTGTEAFF. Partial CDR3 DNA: TGTGCCAGCAGTTTACAGGGTACGGGCACTGAA.

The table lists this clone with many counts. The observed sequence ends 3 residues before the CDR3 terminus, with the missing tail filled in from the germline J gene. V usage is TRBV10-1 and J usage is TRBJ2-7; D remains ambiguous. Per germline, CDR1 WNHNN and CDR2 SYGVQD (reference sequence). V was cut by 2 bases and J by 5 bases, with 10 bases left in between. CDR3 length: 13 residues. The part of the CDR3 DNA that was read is TGCGCCAGCAGTGAGACAGTAGTAAACGAG. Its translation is CASSETVVNE. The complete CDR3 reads CASSETVVNEQYF.

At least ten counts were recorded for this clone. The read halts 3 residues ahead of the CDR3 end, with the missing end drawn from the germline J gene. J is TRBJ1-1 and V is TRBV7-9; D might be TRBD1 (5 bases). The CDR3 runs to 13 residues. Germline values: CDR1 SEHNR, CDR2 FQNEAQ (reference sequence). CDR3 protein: CASSFDRGGKAFF. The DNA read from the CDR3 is TGTGCCAGCAGCTTTGATCGGGGGGGGAAA.

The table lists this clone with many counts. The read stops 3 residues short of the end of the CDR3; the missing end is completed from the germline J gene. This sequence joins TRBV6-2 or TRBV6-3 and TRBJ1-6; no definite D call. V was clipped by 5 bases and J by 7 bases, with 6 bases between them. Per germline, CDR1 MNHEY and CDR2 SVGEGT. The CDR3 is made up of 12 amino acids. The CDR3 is CASSIGNSPLHF. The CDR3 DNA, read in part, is TGTGCCAGCAGTATCGGGAATTCACCC.

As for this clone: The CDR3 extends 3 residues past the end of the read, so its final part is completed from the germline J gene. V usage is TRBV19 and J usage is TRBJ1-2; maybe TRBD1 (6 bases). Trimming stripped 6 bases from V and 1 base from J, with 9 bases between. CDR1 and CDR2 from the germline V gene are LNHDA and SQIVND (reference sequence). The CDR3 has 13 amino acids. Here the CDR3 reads CASRGADNYGYTF. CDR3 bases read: TGTGCCAGTAGGGGGGCGGATAACTATGGC.

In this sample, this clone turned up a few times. CDR3 protein: CASSHNPGGGGYTF. The CDR3 bases that were read are TGTGCCAGCAGCCATAACCCAGGGGGCGGTGGA. The gene calls are TRBV7-2 and TRBJ1-2, with 8 bases aligning to TRBD1. Read coverage stops 3 residues before the CDR3 terminus; the germline J gene supplies the remainder. CDR1 SGHTA and CDR2 FQGNSA come from the germline V gene. The CDR3 runs 14 residues.

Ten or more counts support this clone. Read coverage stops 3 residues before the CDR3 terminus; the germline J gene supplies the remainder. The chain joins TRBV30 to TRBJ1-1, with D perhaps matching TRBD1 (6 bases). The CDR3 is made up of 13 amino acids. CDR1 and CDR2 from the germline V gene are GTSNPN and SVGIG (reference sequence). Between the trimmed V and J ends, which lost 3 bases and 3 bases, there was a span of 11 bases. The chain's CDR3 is CAWRGTGYTEAFF. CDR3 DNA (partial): TGTGCCTGGAGAGGTACAGGGTACACTGAA.

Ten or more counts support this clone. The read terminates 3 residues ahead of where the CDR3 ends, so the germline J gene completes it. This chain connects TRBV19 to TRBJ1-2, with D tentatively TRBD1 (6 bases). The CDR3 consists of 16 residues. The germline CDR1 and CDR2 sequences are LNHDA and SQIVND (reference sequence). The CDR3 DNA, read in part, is TGTGCCAGTAGTATATTGGATAGAGGCAGGGGAGGCGGC. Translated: CASSILDRGRGGG. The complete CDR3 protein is CASSILDRGRGGGYTF.

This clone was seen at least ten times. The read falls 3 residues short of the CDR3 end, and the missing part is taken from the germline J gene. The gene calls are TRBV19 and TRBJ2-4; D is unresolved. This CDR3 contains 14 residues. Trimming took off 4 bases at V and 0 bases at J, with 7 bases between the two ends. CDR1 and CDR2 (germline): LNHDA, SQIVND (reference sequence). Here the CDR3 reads CASSRPRAKNIQYF. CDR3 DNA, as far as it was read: TGTGCCAGTAGTAGACCTAGAGCCAAAAACATT.

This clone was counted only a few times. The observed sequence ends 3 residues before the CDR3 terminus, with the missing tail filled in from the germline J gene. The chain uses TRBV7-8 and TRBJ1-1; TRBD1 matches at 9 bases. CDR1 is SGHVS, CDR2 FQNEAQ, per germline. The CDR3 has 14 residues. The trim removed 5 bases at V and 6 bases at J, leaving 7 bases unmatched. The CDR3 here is CASSVDRGVAEAFF. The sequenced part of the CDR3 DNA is TGTGCCAGCAGCGTGGACAGGGGTGTAGCTGAA.

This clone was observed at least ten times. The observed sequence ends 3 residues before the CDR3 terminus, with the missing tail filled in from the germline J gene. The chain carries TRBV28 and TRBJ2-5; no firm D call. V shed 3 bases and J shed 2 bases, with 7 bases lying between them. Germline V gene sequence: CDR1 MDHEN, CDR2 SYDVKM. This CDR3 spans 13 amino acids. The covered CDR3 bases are TGTGCCAGCAGTTTTTCAGATCAAGAGACC. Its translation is CASSFSDQET. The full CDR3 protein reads CASSFSDQETQYF.

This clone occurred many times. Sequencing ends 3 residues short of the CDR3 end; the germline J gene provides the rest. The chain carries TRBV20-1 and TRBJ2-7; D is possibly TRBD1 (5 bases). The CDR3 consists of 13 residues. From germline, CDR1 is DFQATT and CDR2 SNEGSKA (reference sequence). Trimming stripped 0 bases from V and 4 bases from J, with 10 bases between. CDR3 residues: CSARDVGHYEQYF. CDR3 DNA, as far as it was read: TGCAGTGCTAGAGATGTGGGGCATTACGAG.

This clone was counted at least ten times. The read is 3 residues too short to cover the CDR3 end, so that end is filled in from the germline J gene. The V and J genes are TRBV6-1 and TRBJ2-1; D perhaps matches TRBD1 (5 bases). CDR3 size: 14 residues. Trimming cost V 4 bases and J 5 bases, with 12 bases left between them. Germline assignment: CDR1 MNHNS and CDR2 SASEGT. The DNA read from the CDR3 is TGTGCCAGCAGTGGCCATACAGGCCACAATGAG. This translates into CASSGHTGHNE. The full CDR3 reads CASSGHTGHNEQFF.

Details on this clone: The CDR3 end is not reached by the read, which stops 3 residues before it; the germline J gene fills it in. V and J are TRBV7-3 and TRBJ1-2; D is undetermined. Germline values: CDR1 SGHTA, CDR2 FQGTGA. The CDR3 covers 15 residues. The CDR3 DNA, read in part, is TGTGCCAGCAGGTCCAGACTAGCGGGAGACAATGAC. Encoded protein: CASRSRLAGDND. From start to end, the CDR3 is CASRSRLAGDNDYTF.

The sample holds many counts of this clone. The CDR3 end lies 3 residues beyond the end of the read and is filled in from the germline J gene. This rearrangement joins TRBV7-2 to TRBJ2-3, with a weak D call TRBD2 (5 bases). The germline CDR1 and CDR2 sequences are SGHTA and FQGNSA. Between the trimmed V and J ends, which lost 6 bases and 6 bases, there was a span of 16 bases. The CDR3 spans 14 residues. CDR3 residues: CASSRNSLVDTQYF. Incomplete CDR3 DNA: TGTGCCAGCAGTCGGAATTCACTAGTGGATACG.

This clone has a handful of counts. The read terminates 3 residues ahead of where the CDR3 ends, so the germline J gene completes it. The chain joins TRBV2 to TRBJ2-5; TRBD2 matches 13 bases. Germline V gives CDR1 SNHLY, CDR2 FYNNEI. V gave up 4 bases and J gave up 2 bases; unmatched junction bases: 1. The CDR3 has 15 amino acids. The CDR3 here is CASSGTSGGQETQYF. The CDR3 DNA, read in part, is TGTGCCAGCAGTGGGACTAGCGGGGGACAAGAGACC.